This T cell receptor beta chain was observed in a study of cytomegalovirus exposure and HLA in healthy donors. Broader study findings: Investigators reported more than 150 TCR beta chains as tied to cytomegalovirus. Despite most TCR sequences being rare, some public TCRs occurred in many donors. First-cohort TCR clusters were later found to tend to co-occur in the roughly 110 validation repertoires. Specificity of three CMV-associated chains for CMV antigens was verified in vitro.

Clones were read by immunoSEQ multiplex PCR, and TCRdb kept only the in-frame ones, dropping some. The sample includes under 200,000 clones, 75% to 90% of them seen just once. Concerning this clone itself: Its antigen is still unknown.

The CDR3 extends over 13 amino acids. Trimming at V came to 1 base and at J to 6 bases, leaving 3 bases not matched to a gene. In germline, CDR1 is LNHDA, CDR2 SQIVND (reference sequence). J is TRBJ2-7 and V is TRBV19, with 7 bases aligning to TRBD1. This clonotype originated in a woman younger than 35 in good health and CMV-seronegative. Sequencing was carried out using PBMCs. For the CDR3, the DNA is TGTGCCAGTAGTATAGGACAGGGAACCGAGCAGTACTTC. Translated: CASSIGQGTEQYF.